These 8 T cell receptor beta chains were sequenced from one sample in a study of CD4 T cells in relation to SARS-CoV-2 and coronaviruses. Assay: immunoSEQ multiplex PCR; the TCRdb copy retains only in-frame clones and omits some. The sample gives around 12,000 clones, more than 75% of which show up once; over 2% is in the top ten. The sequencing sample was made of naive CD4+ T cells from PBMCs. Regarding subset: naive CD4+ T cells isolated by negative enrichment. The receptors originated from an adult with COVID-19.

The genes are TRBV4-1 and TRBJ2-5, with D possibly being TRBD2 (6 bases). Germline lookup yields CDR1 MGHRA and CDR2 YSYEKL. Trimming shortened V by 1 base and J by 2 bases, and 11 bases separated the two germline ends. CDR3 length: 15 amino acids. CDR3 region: CASSQVGGTQETQYF. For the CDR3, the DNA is TGCGCCAGCAGCCAAGTCGGGGGAACGCAAGAGACCCAGTACTTC.

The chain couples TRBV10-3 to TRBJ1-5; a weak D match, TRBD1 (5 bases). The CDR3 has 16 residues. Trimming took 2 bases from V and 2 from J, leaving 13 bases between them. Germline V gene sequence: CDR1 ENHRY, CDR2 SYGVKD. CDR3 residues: CAISEGTPGGNQPQHF. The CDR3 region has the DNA TGTGCCATCAGTGAGGGGACTCCGGGCGGCAATCAGCCCCAGCATTTT.

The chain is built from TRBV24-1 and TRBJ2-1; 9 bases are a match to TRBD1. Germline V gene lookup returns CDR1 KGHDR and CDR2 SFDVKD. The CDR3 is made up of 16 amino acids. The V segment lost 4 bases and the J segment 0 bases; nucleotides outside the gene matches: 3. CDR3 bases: TGTGCCACCAGTGAGTTGGGACAGGGCTCCTACAATGAGCAGTTCTTC. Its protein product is CATSELGQGSYNEQFF.

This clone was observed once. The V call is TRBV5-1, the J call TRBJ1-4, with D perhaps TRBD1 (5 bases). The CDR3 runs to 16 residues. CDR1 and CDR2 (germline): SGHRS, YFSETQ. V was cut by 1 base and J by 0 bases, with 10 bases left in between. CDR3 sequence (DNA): TGCGCCAGCAGCTTGTATCAGGGAGCAACTAATGAAAAACTGTTTTTT. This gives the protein CASSLYQGATNEKLFF.

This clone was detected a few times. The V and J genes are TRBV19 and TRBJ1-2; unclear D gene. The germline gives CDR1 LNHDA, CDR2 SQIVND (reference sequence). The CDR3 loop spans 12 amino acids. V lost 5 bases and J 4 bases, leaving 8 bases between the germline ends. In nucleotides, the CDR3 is TGTGCCAGTAGTGACGGCCTCTATGGCTACACCTTC. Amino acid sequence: CASSDGLYGYTF. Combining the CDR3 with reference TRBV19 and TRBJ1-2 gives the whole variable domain DGGITQSPKYLFRKEGQNVTLSCEQNLNHDAMYWYRQDPGQGLRLIYYSQIVNDFQKGDIAEGYSVSREKKESFPLTVTSAQKNPTAFYLCASSDGLYGYTFGSGTRLTVV.

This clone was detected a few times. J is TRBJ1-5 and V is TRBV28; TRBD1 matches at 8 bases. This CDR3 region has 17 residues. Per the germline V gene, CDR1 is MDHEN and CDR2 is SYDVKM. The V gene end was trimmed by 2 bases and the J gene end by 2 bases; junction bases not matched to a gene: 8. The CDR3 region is CASSLGLTGVRNQPQHF. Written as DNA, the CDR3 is TGTGCCAGCAGTTTAGGCCTGACAGGGGTGCGCAATCAGCCCCAGCATTTT.

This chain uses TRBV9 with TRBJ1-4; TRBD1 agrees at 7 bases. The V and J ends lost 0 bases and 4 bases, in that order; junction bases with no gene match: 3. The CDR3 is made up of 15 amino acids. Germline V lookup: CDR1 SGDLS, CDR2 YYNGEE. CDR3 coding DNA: TGTGCCAGCAGCGTAGCTGGGACAGATAATGAAAAACTGTTTTTT. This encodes CASSVAGTDNEKLFF.

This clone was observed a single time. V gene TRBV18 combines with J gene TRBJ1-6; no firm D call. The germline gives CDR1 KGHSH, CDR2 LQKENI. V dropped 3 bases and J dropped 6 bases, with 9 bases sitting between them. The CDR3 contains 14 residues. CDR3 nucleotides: TGTGCCAGCTCACCCCTCCCCACTAATTCACCCCTCCACTTT. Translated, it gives CASSPLPTNSPLHF.